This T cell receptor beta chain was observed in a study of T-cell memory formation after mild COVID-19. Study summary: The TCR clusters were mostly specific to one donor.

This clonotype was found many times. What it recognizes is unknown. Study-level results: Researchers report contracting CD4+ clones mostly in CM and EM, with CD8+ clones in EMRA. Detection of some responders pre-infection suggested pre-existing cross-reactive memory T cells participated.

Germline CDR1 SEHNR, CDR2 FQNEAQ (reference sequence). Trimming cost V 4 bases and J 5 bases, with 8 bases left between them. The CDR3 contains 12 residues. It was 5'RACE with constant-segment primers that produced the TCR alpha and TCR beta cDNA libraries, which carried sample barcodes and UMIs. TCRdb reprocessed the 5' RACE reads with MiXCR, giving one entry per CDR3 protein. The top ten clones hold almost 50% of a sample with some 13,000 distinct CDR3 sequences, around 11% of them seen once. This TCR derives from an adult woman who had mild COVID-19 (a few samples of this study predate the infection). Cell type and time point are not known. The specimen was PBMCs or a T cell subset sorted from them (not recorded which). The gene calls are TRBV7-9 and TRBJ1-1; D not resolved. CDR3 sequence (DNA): TGTGCCAGCAGCTCTGGAGAGACTGAAGCTTTCTTT. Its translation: CASSSGETEAFF. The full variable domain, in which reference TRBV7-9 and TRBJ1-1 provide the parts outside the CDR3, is DTGVSQNPRHKITKRGQNVTFRCDPISEHNRLYWYRQTLGQGPEFLTYFQNEAQLEKSRLLSDRFSAERPKGSFSTLEIQRTEQGDSAMYLCASSSGETEAFFGQGTRLTVV.